Listed below are T cell receptor beta chains from one sample, sequenced in a study of blood T cell repertoires in COVID-19. Profiling relied on immunoSEQ multiplex PCR, and the TCRdb table lists in-frame clones only, not all of them. The profile shows under 300,000 clones, around 84% of them singletons. Sequenced material: peripheral blood. Source of these receptors: a woman younger than 30 with acute or convalescent COVID-19. The CDR3 runs from the conserved cysteine through the conserved F or W. The order of the fields is clone size, V gene, J gene, D gene, CDR3 DNA, CDR3 protein. The D gene is left open where the match is weak. Clone sizes are given selectively: once, few, many, or a class where the clone is expanded.

clone size: .
V gene: TRBV7-3
J gene: TRBJ2-3
D gene: TRBD2
CDR3 DNA: TGTGCCAGCAGCAATGGGCCGGGACTAGCTCGTACGCAGTATTTT
CDR3 protein: CASSNGPGLARTQYF

clone size: .
V gene: TRBV4-3
J gene: TRBJ1-4
D gene: .
CDR3 DNA: TGCGCCAGCAGCCGGGACAAAGGAAATGAAAAACTGTTTTTT
CDR3 protein: CASSRDKGNEKLFF

clone size: .
V gene: TRBV5-4
J gene: TRBJ2-7
D gene: .
CDR3 DNA: TGTGCCAGCAGCTTGGGGGCTAACTCCTACGAGCAGTACTTC
CDR3 protein: CASSLGANSYEQYF

clone size: .
V gene: TRBV7-2
J gene: TRBJ1-4
D gene: TRBD1
CDR3 DNA: TGTGCCAGCAGCCCCCTGGACAGGGGGCGCGCTAATGAAAAACTGTTTTTT
CDR3 protein: CASSPLDRGRANEKLFF

clone size: .
V gene: TRBV7-2
J gene: TRBJ2-7
D gene: TRBD2
CDR3 DNA: TGTGCCAGCAGCTTAGTAAGCGGGAGCTACGAGCAGTACTTC
CDR3 protein: CASSLVSGSYEQYF

clone size: .
V gene: TRBV7-2
J gene: TRBJ2-7
D gene: TRBD2
CDR3 DNA: TGTGCCAGCAGCCAACCCGGGACTAGCGGGAGGGCCTTTTTCCACGAGCAGTACTTC
CDR3 protein: CASSQPGTSGRAFFHEQYF

clone size: .
V gene: TRBV12-3/TRBV12-4
J gene: TRBJ2-1
D gene: .
CDR3 DNA: TGTGCCAGCGTAGCGGCTAGCGCCAATGAGCAGTTCTTC
CDR3 protein: CASVAASANEQFF

clone size: .
V gene: TRBV27
J gene: TRBJ2-1
D gene: TRBD2
CDR3 DNA: TGTGCCAGCAGTCCGGGGGGGACCTACAATGAGCAGTTCTTC
CDR3 protein: CASSPGGTYNEQFF

clone size: .
V gene: TRBV28
J gene: TRBJ2-5
D gene: TRBD1
CDR3 DNA: TGTGCCAGCAGTTCCCCCAGACAGGGCGAAGAGACCCAGTACTTC
CDR3 protein: CASSSPRQGEETQYF

clone size: .
V gene: TRBV6-5
J gene: TRBJ1-3
D gene: .
CDR3 DNA: TGTGCCAGCAGCGTACAGAGCATTGGAAACACCATATATTTT
CDR3 protein: CASSVQSIGNTIYF

clone size: .
V gene: TRBV10-3
J gene: TRBJ1-5
D gene: TRBD1
CDR3 DNA: TGTGCCATCAGTGGAGGGACAGGGGTCAATCAGCCCCAGCATTTT
CDR3 protein: CAISGGTGVNQPQHF

clone size: .
V gene: TRBV4-1
J gene: TRBJ2-5
D gene: .
CDR3 DNA: TGCGCCAGCAGCCAAGGTCCCCTACAAGAGACCCAGTACTTC
CDR3 protein: CASSQGPLQETQYF

clone size: .
V gene: TRBV15
J gene: TRBJ1-2
D gene: TRBD1
CDR3 DNA: TGTGCCACCAGCAGGACAGGGGGCAACGGCTACACCTTC
CDR3 protein: CATSRTGGNGYTF

clone size: .
V gene: TRBV9
J gene: TRBJ2-3
D gene: .
CDR3 DNA: TGTGCCAGCAGCGTAGGGGGGACTGATACGCAGTATTTT
CDR3 protein: CASSVGGTDTQYF

clone size: .
V gene: TRBV3-1/TRBV3-2
J gene: TRBJ2-3
D gene: TRBD1
CDR3 DNA: TGTGCCAGCAGCCAGGGACAGGGACGATTGGATACGCAGTATTTT
CDR3 protein: CASSQGQGRLDTQYF

clone size: .
V gene: TRBV27
J gene: TRBJ2-1
D gene: TRBD2
CDR3 DNA: TGTGCCAGCAGCCGCCGACTAGCGGGAGGGTCCTACAATGAGCAGTTCTTC
CDR3 protein: CASSRRLAGGSYNEQFF

clone size: .
V gene: TRBV6-5
J gene: TRBJ2-7
D gene: .
CDR3 DNA: TGTGCCAGCGAGGGCCTGAACGAGCAGTACTTC
CDR3 protein: CASEGLNEQYF

clone size: .
V gene: TRBV5-1
J gene: TRBJ2-7
D gene: TRBD2
CDR3 DNA: TGCGCCAGCAGCTTGGGGTTGGGACTAGCGGGAGCTCGCACCCTCGAGCAGTACTTC
CDR3 protein: CASSLGLGLAGARTLEQYF

clone size: .
V gene: TRBV19
J gene: TRBJ1-1
D gene: .
CDR3 DNA: TGTGCCAGTAGTAAGGAGGGGAACACTGAAGCTTTCTTT
CDR3 protein: CASSKEGNTEAFF

clone size: .
V gene: TRBV5-1
J gene: TRBJ2-3
D gene: TRBD1
CDR3 DNA: TGCGCCAGCAGCTTGGAAGGGACAGTACGATTGCAGTATTTT
CDR3 protein: CASSLEGTVRLQYF

clone size: few
V gene: TRBV25-1
J gene: TRBJ2-2
D gene: .
CDR3 DNA: TGTGCCAGCAGTGATGGGAGGGGGACCGGGGAGCTGTTTTTT
CDR3 protein: CASSDGRGTGELFF

clone size: .
V gene: TRBV5-1
J gene: TRBJ2-5
D gene: TRBD2
CDR3 DNA: TGCGCCAGCAGCTTGGGACTAGCGGCCCAAGAGACCCAGTACTTC
CDR3 protein: CASSLGLAAQETQYF

clone size: .
V gene: TRBV9
J gene: TRBJ1-6
D gene: .
CDR3 DNA: TGTGCCAGCGTAGCGGGGGGACCTCTCTATAATTCACCCCTCCACTTT
CDR3 protein: CASVAGGPLYNSPLHF

clone size: many
V gene: TRBV18
J gene: TRBJ2-1
D gene: .
CDR3 DNA: TGTGCCAGCTCACCGGAGGTAGGCACCTACAATGAGCAGTTCTTC
CDR3 protein: CASSPEVGTYNEQFF

clone size: .
V gene: TRBV7-2
J gene: TRBJ1-3
D gene: TRBD1
CDR3 DNA: TGTGCCAGCAGCTCACAGGGGATGGACGGAAACACCATATATTTT
CDR3 protein: CASSSQGMDGNTIYF

clone size: .
V gene: TRBV5-8
J gene: TRBJ1-4
D gene: .
CDR3 DNA: TGTGCCAGCAGCTTGTTGACAGTTGGTTTT
CDR3 protein: CASSLLTVGF

clone size: .
V gene: TRBV5-6
J gene: TRBJ2-7
D gene: .
CDR3 DNA: TGTGCCAGCAGCTCGTTGGACACCTACGAGCAGTACTTC
CDR3 protein: CASSSLDTYEQYF

clone size: .
V gene: TRBV28
J gene: TRBJ2-2
D gene: .
CDR3 DNA: TGTGCCAGCACCCTAGAAGGGGACACCGGGGAGCTGTTTTTT
CDR3 protein: CASTLEGDTGELFF

clone size: .
V gene: TRBV7-9
J gene: TRBJ1-1
D gene: .
CDR3 DNA: TGTGCCAGCAGCGGAGGGGTTGGGGATGAAGCTTTCTTT
CDR3 protein: CASSGGVGDEAFF

clone size: .
V gene: TRBV18
J gene: TRBJ2-7
D gene: .
CDR3 DNA: TGTGCCAGCTCACTAACGGAGGGGAGCTACGAGCAGTACTTC
CDR3 protein: CASSLTEGSYEQYF

clone size: .
V gene: TRBV7-6
J gene: TRBJ2-1
D gene: TRBD2
CDR3 DNA: TGTGCCAGCAGCTTAGGTACTAGCGTGGTCAATGAGCAGTTCTTC
CDR3 protein: CASSLGTSVVNEQFF

clone size: .
V gene: TRBV7-2
J gene: TRBJ2-2
D gene: .
CDR3 DNA: TGTGCCAGCAGCTCGCATACAGATCCGAACACCGGGGAGCTGTTTTTT
CDR3 protein: CASSSHTDPNTGELFF

clone size: .
V gene: TRBV20-1
J gene: TRBJ1-2
D gene: .
CDR3 DNA: TGCAGTGCTAGTCCCCGGGGTAACTATGGCTACACCTTC
CDR3 protein: CSASPRGNYGYTF

clone size: .
V gene: TRBV7-6
J gene: TRBJ2-3
D gene: TRBD2
CDR3 DNA: TGTGCCAGCAGCCTCGGGGGGGCGGGAGTAGGAGATACGCAGTATTTT
CDR3 protein: CASSLGGAGVGDTQYF

clone size: .
V gene: TRBV27
J gene: TRBJ2-7
D gene: TRBD2
CDR3 DNA: TGTGCCAGCAGCGACACCGGGACTAGCGGATTACGAGGGTACTTC
CDR3 protein: CASSDTGTSGLRGYF

clone size: .
V gene: TRBV6-2/TRBV6-3
J gene: TRBJ1-5
D gene: TRBD1
CDR3 DNA: TGTGCCAGCAGTTACAGGGACAGGGGTAATCAGCCCCAGCATTTT
CDR3 protein: CASSYRDRGNQPQHF